This T cell receptor beta chain was sequenced for a study of shared clonotypes between healthy human individuals. Study-wide context: Three plates each covered CD4 naive and memory; CD8 naive two, CD8 memory one.

With respect to this clone: The antigen is undetermined.

This CDR3 region has 13 residues. Germline CDR1 is KGHSH and CDR2 is LQKENI. V was pared by 8 bases and J by 0 bases, with 10 bases between. Assay: immunoSEQ multiplex PCR; the TCRdb copy retains only in-frame clones and omits some. The sample consists of 150,000 to 200,000 clones, 66% of them appearing once. The study's findings and limits: Estimated clonotype richness was generally higher in naive than memory subsets. Approximately 4.9% of naive CD4 clonotypes were shared across a handful of donors.

The chain employs TRBV18 and TRBJ1-2, with D perhaps TRBD1 (6 bases). Sequenced input: memory CD4+ T cells sorted from blood. Sample subset: CD45RA-negative fraction. This TCR was sampled from a man aged 25 to 45 in good health. The CDR3 nucleotides read TGTGCCAGCATAACAGGGCCTAACTATGGCTACACCTTC. Translation: CASITGPNYGYTF.